This T cell receptor beta chain appears in the sequencing data of a study of T cell clonality in common variable immunodeficiency. Findings of the study overall: In common variable immunodeficiency, TCR beta chains reportedly carried fewer deletions and N-nucleotide insertions.

Per germline, CDR1 MNHEY and CDR2 SVGEGT. V lost 4 bases and J 6 bases, leaving 12 bases between the germline ends. The length of the CDR3 is 13 residues. Concerning this clone itself: Its antigen is not identified. The read falls 3 residues short of the CDR3 end, and the missing part is taken from the germline J gene.

Assay: immunoSEQ multiplex PCR; the TCRdb copy retains only in-frame clones and omits some. The counts give around 24,000 clones, none of them seen only once; 24% is held by the top ten. Material: peripheral blood mononuclear cells. The chain carries TRBV6-2 or TRBV6-3 and TRBJ1-2; tentative D call: TRBD1 (6 bases). This receptor was identified in a human donor with common variable immunodeficiency. Incomplete CDR3 DNA: TGTGCCAGCAGTTTACTCAAGGGGGATGGC. Translating gives CASSLLKGDG. The CDR3 as a whole reads CASSLLKGDGYTF.